This is a list of T cell receptor beta chains from one sample in a study of vaccination and CD4 T cells after COVID-19. These receptors are not linked to any known antigen. TCRdb recomputed calls from the PCR reads with MiXCR, one row per CDR3 protein. Among about 15,000 distinct CDR3 sequences listed, roughly 50% were seen once. Sequencing was done on a sample of CD4+ T cells from blood, cultured in vitro. These receptors were taken from a human donor who had recovered from COVID-19. The CDR3 runs from the conserved cysteine through the conserved F or W. The D gene is left open where the match is weak. Size values are once, few and many counts, or a class for expanded clones, and some rows have none.

TRBJ1-1	TRBV24-1	few	.	CATSDMEGENTEAFF	TGTGCCACCAGTGATATGGAGGGAGAGAACACTGAAGCTTTCTTT
TRBJ1-3	TRBV10-3	.	.	CAITPAASSGNTIYF	TGTGCCATCACCCCAGCGGCCTCCTCTGGAAACACCATATATTTT
TRBJ1-1	TRBV20-1	.	.	CSALHSGDLNAEAFF	TGCAGTGCTTTACATTCCGGGGACCTTAACGCTGAAGCTTTCTTT
TRBJ1-2	TRBV7-9	.	.	CASSLTGGGYGYTF	TGTGCCAGCAGCTTAACTGGGGGCGGCTATGGCTACACCTTC
TRBJ1-6	TRBV6-1	.	.	CASKTQTFSYNSPLHF	TGTGCCAGCAAAACGCAGACCTTCTCCTATAATTCACCCCTCCACTTT
TRBJ1-2	TRBV18	once	.	CASSPSREGGYTF	TGTGCCAGCTCACCAAGCAGGGAGGGCGGCTACACCTTC
TRBJ1-3	TRBV24-1	.	.	CATGVSGNTIYF	TGTGCCACGGGGGTCTCTGGAAACACCATATATTTT
TRBJ2-5	TRBV10-2	few	TRBD2	CASSPRLAGGPYQETQYF	TGCGCCAGCAGTCCCCGACTAGCGGGAGGGCCCTACCAAGAGACCCAGTACTTC
TRBJ1-1	TRBV20-1	.	.	CSVPPTMNTEAFF	TGCAGTGTCCCACCGACAATGAACACTGAAGCTTTCTTT
TRBJ1-5	TRBV20-1	.	.	CSAGTTGNQPQHF	TGCAGTGCTGGGACAACGGGCAATCAGCCCCAGCATTTT
TRBJ2-1	TRBV10-1	.	TRBD2	CASRDSGRAGEQFF	TGCGCCAGCAGAGATAGCGGGAGGGCCGGTGAGCAGTTCTTC
TRBJ2-5	TRBV27	.	TRBD1	CASTRRQGAPETQYF	TGTGCCAGCACCAGAAGACAGGGGGCGCCGGAGACCCAGTACTTC
TRBJ1-2	TRBV2	.	TRBD1	CASSETGGMADGYTF	TGTGCCAGCAGTGAGACAGGGGGAATGGCGGATGGCTACACCTTC
TRBJ2-5	TRBV2	few	.	CASSEWGTQYF	TGTGCCAGCAGTGAATGGGGGACCCAGTACTTC
TRBJ1-2	TRBV5-4	few	.	CASSLAGGEPGGYTF	TGTGCCAGCAGCTTGGCCGGCGGCGAGCCTGGGGGCTACACCTTC
TRBJ1-3	TRBV6-1	.	TRBD1	CASSAGGQQNTIYF	TGTGCCAGCAGCGCAGGGGGACAACAAAACACCATATATTTT
TRBJ2-7	TRBV20-1	.	TRBD1	CSARDLLGTGSSYEQYF	TGCAGTGCTAGAGATCTTCTGGGGACAGGTAGCTCCTACGAGCAGTACTTC
TRBJ1-2	TRBV19	.	.	CASSPVPRQGYTF	TGTGCCAGTAGTCCGGTCCCTCGGCAGGGCTACACCTTC
TRBJ2-5	TRBV10-3	.	.	CAISASLETQYF	TGTGCCATCAGTGCAAGCCTTGAGACCCAGTACTTC
TRBJ1-6	TRBV30	.	.	CAWTRSPFTPSPLHF	TGTGCCTGGACAAGGAGCCCATTCACTCCTTCACCCCTCCACTTT
TRBJ2-5	TRBV24-1	.	TRBD2	CATSDRTAGGGKETQYF	TGTGCCACCAGTGACCGCACAGCGGGAGGGGGTAAGGAGACCCAGTACTTC
TRBJ2-5	TRBV6-1	once	.	CASSERPQETQYF	TGTGCCAGCAGTGAACGGCCCCAAGAGACCCAGTACTTC
TRBJ1-5	TRBV11-3	few	.	CASSSNEGQPQHF	TGTGCCAGCAGCTCTAATGAGGGGCAGCCCCAGCATTTT
TRBJ2-3	TRBV7-2	.	.	CASSFRGMSTDTQYF	TGTGCCAGCAGCTTCAGGGGTATGAGCACAGATACGCAGTATTTT
TRBJ2-5	TRBV6-1	.	TRBD1	CASSGDRGETQYF	TGTGCCAGCAGTGGGGACAGAGGAGAGACCCAGTACTTC
TRBJ2-3	TRBV6-4	few	.	CASSESGEADTQYF	TGTGCCAGCAGTGAGTCGGGAGAGGCAGATACGCAGTATTTT
TRBJ1-1	TRBV5-4	.	.	CASSSIRGQGTEAFF	TGTGCCAGCAGCTCGATCCGGGGGCAGGGCACTGAAGCTTTCTTT
TRBJ2-5	TRBV19	few	TRBD1	CASSIGWTGEGETQYF	TGTGCCAGTAGTATTGGGTGGACAGGGGAGGGAGAGACCCAGTACTTC
TRBJ1-6	TRBV27	few	.	CASGQQGYDNSPLHF	TGTGCCAGCGGCCAACAGGGATACGACAATTCACCCCTCCACTTT
TRBJ1-5	TRBV12-3/TRBV12-4	.	TRBD1	CASSPGGQGPNQPQHF	TGTGCCAGCAGCCCTGGGGGACAGGGCCCGAATCAGCCCCAGCATTTT
TRBJ1-5	TRBV19	.	.	CASSRRGGLSQPQHF	TGTGCCAGTAGCCGACGCGGAGGGTTAAGTCAGCCCCAGCATTTT
TRBJ1-3	TRBV19	.	.	CASSMSGNTIYF	TGTGCCAGTAGTATGTCCGGAAACACCATATATTTT
TRBJ1-2	TRBV5-1	.	.	CASSLGPGEGSYGYTF	TGCGCCAGCAGCTTGGGGCCAGGGGAAGGTAGCTATGGCTACACCTTC
TRBJ1-2	TRBV20-1	few	.	CSARGGYGYTF	TGCAGTGCTAGGGGGGGCTATGGCTACACCTTC
TRBJ2-2	TRBV5-5	.	TRBD1	CASSRQGAPTGELFF	TGTGCCAGCAGCCGACAGGGGGCACCCACCGGGGAGCTGTTTTTT
TRBJ1-5	TRBV10-3	.	TRBD1	CAISEGQVNNQPQHF	TGTGCCATCAGTGAGGGACAGGTAAATAATCAGCCCCAGCATTTT
TRBJ1-2	TRBV4-3	few	.	CASSQDERENYGYTF	TGCGCCAGCAGCCAAGATGAAAGGGAGAACTATGGCTACACCTTC
TRBJ2-2	TRBV6-2/TRBV6-3	.	TRBD2	CATLSGLAVNTGELFF	TGTGCCACCCTTTCGGGACTAGCGGTGAACACCGGGGAGCTGTTTTTT
TRBJ1-6	TRBV2	.	.	CASSVSQYNSPLHF	TGTGCCAGCAGTGTGTCACAGTATAATTCACCCCTCCACTTT
TRBJ1-1	TRBV5-4	.	TRBD1	CASSKGQGAAEAFF	TGTGCCAGCAGCAAGGGGCAGGGGGCTGCTGAAGCTTTCTTT
TRBJ2-5	TRBV12-3/TRBV12-4	.	TRBD1	CASSRWTGRETQYF	TGTGCCAGCAGTCGCTGGACAGGGCGGGAGACCCAGTACTTC
TRBJ2-7	TRBV7-7	.	TRBD1	CASSPQTGSYEQYF	TGTGCCAGCAGCCCCCAGACAGGGTCCTACGAGCAGTACTTC
TRBJ2-2	TRBV5-4	.	TRBD1	CASSPGTGGTGELFF	TGTGCCAGCAGCCCTGGGACAGGGGGCACCGGGGAGCTGTTTTTT
TRBJ2-2	TRBV7-3	.	.	CASSRFTGAGELFF	TGTGCCAGCAGCCGCTTCACGGGAGCCGGGGAGCTGTTTTTT
TRBJ1-1	TRBV7-3	.	.	CASTSGGEAFF	TGTGCCAGCACCTCGGGGGGGGAAGCTTTCTTT
TRBJ1-5	TRBV24-1	few	.	CATSDRSNQPQHF	TGTGCCACCAGCGACAGGTCCAATCAGCCCCAGCATTTT